Below, 29 T cell receptor beta chains from the same sample are listed, as sequenced in a study of regulatory T cells in long-lasting Graves disease. Specified time point: persistent/refractory GD, antithyroid drugs over 5 years with positive TRAb. After RNA was extracted from PBMCs, the TCR library was made from it. According to the study, TCR beta libraries were built with iRepertoire HTBI primers and CDR3-region Arm-PCR. Via MiXCR, TCRdb re-called the multiplex PCR reads, giving one row per CDR3 protein. The table lists under 450,000 distinct CDR3 sequences, about 23% of them singletons. The sample consisted of peripheral blood mononuclear cells (PBMCs), taken when the disease was refractory, from a patient treated with antithyroid drugs. Receptors were obtained from a woman aged 40 to 50 with Graves disease.

In regard to this clonotype: This sequence may be a read error, since a much larger clone differs from it by one base. This is likely a read error, given that the CDR3 carries no conserved phenylalanine or tryptophan at its end. The genes are TRBV29-1 and TRBJ1-1, with D unresolved. The CDR3 covers 11 residues. Germline CDR1 and CDR2: SQVTM and ANQGSEA. The V end was cut by 5 bases, the J end by 0 bases, with 4 bases between. As DNA, the CDR3 is TGCAGCGTTCGCCTGAACACTGAAGCTTTCTCT. Protein: CSVRLNTEAFS.

The gene calls are TRBV28 and TRBJ1-1; 12 bases align to TRBD1. CDR3 size: 23 residues. Trimming at V came to 2 bases and at J to 0 bases, leaving 22 bases not matched to a gene. Germline V gives CDR1 MDHEN, CDR2 SYDVKM. In DNA form, the CDR3 reads TGTGCCAGCAGTTTAGAGGGGGGTATGCGGGACAGGGGGCTTTCCTACATGAACACTGAAGCTTTCTTT. This sequence encodes CASSLEGGMRDRGLSYMNTEAFF.

The genes are TRBV12-3 or TRBV12-4 and TRBJ1-5, with TRBD1 matching 10 bases. The J segment lost 10 bases and the V segment lost 5 bases, leaving 11 bases of the junction unmatched. The CDR3 runs to 15 residues. The CDR3 bases are TGTGCCAGCAGTGCTACCGGGACAGGGGATTCTCCCCAGCATTTT. It translates to CASSATGTGDSPQHF.

This clonotype appeared many times. This chain links TRBV12-3 or TRBV12-4 with TRBJ1-2, with 7 bases aligning to TRBD1. Germline trimming cut 3 bases from V and 6 bases from J; bases unmatched to any gene: 7. This CDR3 is 14 amino acids long. CDR3 nucleotide sequence: TGTGCCAGCAGTTTTAGGGGGCGCGTGAATGGCTACACCTTC. It yields the protein CASSFRGRVNGYTF.

This clonotype turned up a few times. In DNA, the CDR3 is TGTGCCATCAGTGAGCTTTTCTACGAGCAGTACTTC. Residues: CAISELFYEQYF. This rearrangement joins TRBV10-3 to TRBJ2-7, with D unclear. The CDR3 loop spans 12 amino acids. V lost 2 bases and J lost 3, with 5 bases in between. Germline V gene sequence: CDR1 ENHRY, CDR2 SYGVKD.

This clonotype was counted once. A far larger clone differs by one base, so this is likely a read error. The chain joins TRBV7-6 to TRBJ2-5; TRBD1 aligns across 7 bases. Germline CDR1 and CDR2: SGHVS and FNYEAQ. The V and J ends lost 1 base and 0 bases, in that order; junction bases with no gene match: 5. This CDR3 is built from 16 residues. Here the CDR3 DNA reads TGTGCCAGCAGCTTAGGTGGCAGGGGGTACCAAGAGACCCAGTACTTC. Translated: CASSLGGRGYQETQYF.

Ten or more counts support this clonotype. The chain couples TRBV2 to TRBJ1-4; a possible D gene is TRBD1 (6 bases). Germline V gene lookup returns CDR1 SNHLY and CDR2 FYNNEI. The CDR3 is made up of 15 amino acids. Trimming removed 5 bases from V and 8 bases from J, with 18 bases in between. CDR3 in DNA: TGTGCCAGCAGTAAAACAGGGAAAGTATACGAAAAACTGTTTTTT. Translating gives CASSKTGKVYEKLFF.

A note on this clonotype: This may stem from a read error, because a much larger clone lies one nucleotide away. The chain combines TRBV27 with TRBJ2-5; D remains ambiguous. This CDR3 contains 15 residues. CDR1 is MNHEY and CDR2 is SMNVEV in the germline V gene (reference sequence). CDR3 DNA sequence: TGTGCCGGCAGTCCCACCCCCTTGGTGAAAGAGACCCAGTACTTC. Translated: CAGSPTPLVKETQYF.

J is TRBJ2-7 and V is TRBV7-3, with D unclear. The CDR3 is 10 amino acids. V gave up 4 bases and J gave up 12 bases, with 10 bases separating them. Germline CDR1 reads SGHTA; CDR2 reads FQGTGA. CDR3 region: CASSSTRSYF. CDR3 coding DNA: TGTGCCAGCAGCTCTACCCGGTCGTACTTC.

This clonotype has ten or more counts. The chain carries TRBV2 and TRBJ2-7, with 7 bases identical to TRBD1. In germline, CDR1 is SNHLY, CDR2 FYNNEI. J gave up 5 bases and V 7 bases, and 2 bases lay outside the gene matches. The CDR3 covers 11 residues. The CDR3 loop is CASTQGDEQYF. In nucleotides, the CDR3 is TGTGCCAGCACCCAGGGGGACGAGCAGTACTTC.

The chain has TRBV12-5 and TRBJ2-2; the D is unclear. CDR1 and CDR2 (germline): LGHNT, FRNRAP. V was shortened by 7 bases and J by 5 bases, with 23 bases between the two germline ends. CDR3 length: 17 amino acids. The DNA of the CDR3 is TGTGCTAGTGCCCTTTCTCTGAAGGACGAGACTACCGGGGAGCTGTTTTTT. The encoded protein is CASALSLKDETTGELFF.

This clonotype was recorded at least ten times. This chain links TRBV28 with TRBJ2-1; tentative D call: TRBD1 (5 bases). The CDR3 is 15 residues long. Germline V gives CDR1 MDHEN, CDR2 SYDVKM. V lost 6 bases, J lost 1 base, and 13 bases lay in between. The DNA of the CDR3 is TGTGCCAGCAGGCATAAAAACAGGTCCTACAATGAGCAGTTCTTC. Its protein is CASRHKNRSYNEQFF.

J is TRBJ1-5 and V is TRBV19; D might be TRBD1 (5 bases). CDR3 length equals 17 residues. The germline V gene has CDR1 LNHDA and CDR2 SQIVND (reference sequence). V was cut by 2 bases and J by 2 bases, with 16 bases left in between. In nucleotides, the CDR3 is TGTGCCAGTAGTATACTACAGGCAAAAGGTCGCAATCAGCCCCAGCATTTT. Protein product: CASSILQAKGRNQPQHF.

In its sample, this clonotype was seen many times. V is TRBV2 and J is TRBJ2-2; D is uncertain. This CDR3 is built from 12 residues. Germline V gene data show CDR1 as SNHLY and CDR2 as FYNNEI. V lost 7 bases to trimming and J lost 6 bases, with 9 bases between them. This CDR3 is CASTRRAGELFF. DNA for the CDR3: TGTGCCAGCACCCGACGGGCCGGGGAGCTGTTTTTT.

This clonotype showed up just a few times. The chain links TRBV5-1 to TRBJ2-2; 8 nucleotides agree with TRBD2. This CDR3 region has 15 residues. Per germline, CDR1 SGHRS and CDR2 YFSETQ. V dropped 3 bases and J dropped 7; count of bases not matched to a gene: 8. CDR3 region: CASSWTSTVNGELFF. In DNA form, the CDR3 reads TGCGCCAGCAGCTGGACTAGCACCGTGAACGGGGAGCTGTTTTTT.

This CDR3 reads CAVSQEAEAFF. CDR3 sequence (DNA): TGTGCCGTCTCCCAGGAGGCTGAAGCTTTCTTT. V gene TRBV10-3 combines with J gene TRBJ1-1; D not resolved. Per germline, CDR1 ENHRY and CDR2 SYGVKD. This CDR3 comprises 11 residues. V was pared by 11 bases and J by 6 bases, with 13 bases between.

This clonotype has more than one count but fewer than ten. The chain carries TRBV2 and TRBJ2-3, with a tentative D call TRBD2 (5 bases). Germline V gene lookup returns CDR1 SNHLY and CDR2 FYNNEI. CDR3 length: 13 residues. Trimming removed 6 bases at V and 6 bases at J, with 13 bases between. The CDR3 region is CASSLTTADTQYF. CDR3 coding DNA: TGTGCCAGCAGCCTGACTACAGCCGATACGCAGTATTTT.

Notes on this clonotype: Just one base apart from a much larger clone, this may be a read error. This chain uses TRBV19 with TRBJ1-1; 9 bases align to TRBD1. Germline CDR1 and CDR2: LNHDA and SQIVND (reference sequence). The CDR3 totals 15 residues. After removal of 7 bases from V and 1 base from J, the junction contained 7 bases not matched to a gene. The CDR3 loop is CASTETGGPNTEAFF. In nucleotides, the CDR3 is TGTGCCAGTACCGAGACAGGGGGACCGAACACTGAAGCTTTCTTT.

This clonotype has just a few counts. The chain has TRBV5-1 and TRBJ2-7; 7 nucleotides match TRBD2. The germline gives CDR1 SGHRS, CDR2 YFSETQ. This CDR3 spans 15 amino acids. Unmatched junction bases numbered 13, after V lost 3 bases and J lost 7 bases. Here the CDR3 DNA reads TGCGCCAGCAGCTCGGACCTAGCGGCTTCGGGGGAGCAGTACTTC. It yields the protein CASSSDLAASGEQYF.

In its sample, this clonotype was seen many times. This chain connects TRBV6-1 to TRBJ2-7; TRBD1 matches 7 bases. V was clipped by 4 bases and J by 3 bases; unmatched bases: 9. Germline CDR1 and CDR2: MNHNS and SASEGT. There are 15 residues in the CDR3. CDR3 nucleotides: TGTGCCAGCAGTGTGGGATTGAGGGGGCTCTACGAGCAGTACTTC. The encoded protein is CASSVGLRGLYEQYF.

This clonotype was observed a handful of times. The chain joins TRBV20-1 to TRBJ2-3; possible D gene TRBD2, 6 bases. This CDR3 has 16 residues. Germline-derived CDR1 and CDR2 are DFQATT and SNEGSKA (reference sequence). Trimming pared 0 bases from V and 2 bases from J, leaving 15 bases between. This chain's CDR3 is CSARDLGAGDTDTQYF. Here the CDR3 DNA reads TGCAGTGCTAGAGATCTTGGAGCGGGCGACACAGATACGCAGTATTTT.

This clonotype was observed a handful of times. J is TRBJ2-7 and V is TRBV5-1; 9 positions match TRBD1. Germline-derived CDR1 and CDR2 are SGHRS and YFSETQ. Unmatched junction bases numbered 4, after V lost 4 bases and J lost 2 bases. The CDR3 loop spans 14 amino acids. The CDR3 loop is CASSAGQGAYEQYF. Written as DNA, the CDR3 is TGCGCCAGCAGCGCGGGACAGGGTGCCTACGAGCAGTACTTC.

This clonotype showed up many times. The chain carries TRBV30 and TRBJ2-7, with D possibly TRBD1 on 5 matching bases. Trimming shortened V by 0 bases and J by 6 bases, and 12 bases separated the two germline ends. Germline CDR1 GTSNPN, CDR2 SVGIG (reference sequence). The CDR3 extends over 13 amino acids. In nucleotides, the CDR3 is TGTGCCTGGAGTGTATCCCCCCAGGGCGAGCAGTACTTC. Protein sequence: CAWSVSPQGEQYF.

This clonotype was observed at least ten times. The chain couples TRBV29-1 to TRBJ2-5; D might be TRBD1 (5 bases). CDR3 length: 14 amino acids. The ends were cut back, 3 bases at V and 5 bases at J, with 16 bases in the middle. Germline V gene sequence: CDR1 SQVTM, CDR2 ANQGSEA. The CDR3: CSVEARAGGETQYF. The DNA of the CDR3 is TGCAGCGTTGAGGCCAGGGCTGGTGGGGAGACCCAGTACTTC.

V is TRBV29-1 and J is TRBJ1-2; 9 bases align to TRBD1. This CDR3 is 14 amino acids long. Per the germline V gene, CDR1 is SQVTM and CDR2 is ANQGSEA. V lost 6 bases to trimming and J lost 3 bases; unmatched junction nucleotides: 8. This chain's CDR3 is CSVEYRGRDYGYTF. CDR3 bases: TGCAGCGTCGAATACAGGGGGCGCGACTATGGCTACACCTTC.

A remark on this clonotype: A junction boundary mismatches the germline segment, possibly from a read error. The V and J genes are TRBV20-1 and TRBJ1-6; D gene unclear. Per the germline V gene, CDR1 is DFQATT and CDR2 is SNEGSKA (reference sequence). CDR3 length equals 14 residues. CDR3 loop: CNARRHRDNSPLHF. CDR3 nucleotides: TGCAATGCTAGGCGTCACCGCGATAATTCACCCCTCCACTTT.

At least ten counts were recorded for this clonotype. The chain has TRBV20-1 and TRBJ2-5; 7 bases are shared with TRBD2. The CDR3 is 12 amino acids. J gave up 5 bases and V 5 bases, and 5 bases lay outside the gene matches. Germline V gene lookup returns CDR1 DFQATT and CDR2 SNEGSKA (reference sequence). CDR3 nucleotides: TGCAGTGCTTGGGGAGGGTTGGAGACCCAGTACTTC. Translated, it gives CSAWGGLETQYF.

This clonotype came up a few times. V gene TRBV7-2 combines with J gene TRBJ1-5, with TRBD1 as a possible D gene (6 bases). The germline gives CDR1 SGHTA, CDR2 FQGNSA. Trimming stripped 3 bases from V and 6 bases from J, with 12 bases between. This CDR3 spans 14 amino acids. The chain's CDR3 is CASSLYRVPQPQHF. DNA for the CDR3: TGTGCCAGCAGCTTGTACAGGGTGCCTCAGCCCCAGCATTTT.

This clonotype was counted at least ten times. The chain links TRBV15 to TRBJ2-7; the D gene is possibly TRBD2 (6 bases). Trimming stripped 5 bases from V and 3 bases from J, with 17 bases between. This CDR3 spans 15 amino acids. Per germline, CDR1 LNHNV and CDR2 YYDKDF (reference sequence). CDR3 region: CATSPGGLSFYEQYF. The CDR3 nucleotides are TGTGCCACCAGCCCCGGTGGACTATCCTTCTACGAGCAGTACTTC.